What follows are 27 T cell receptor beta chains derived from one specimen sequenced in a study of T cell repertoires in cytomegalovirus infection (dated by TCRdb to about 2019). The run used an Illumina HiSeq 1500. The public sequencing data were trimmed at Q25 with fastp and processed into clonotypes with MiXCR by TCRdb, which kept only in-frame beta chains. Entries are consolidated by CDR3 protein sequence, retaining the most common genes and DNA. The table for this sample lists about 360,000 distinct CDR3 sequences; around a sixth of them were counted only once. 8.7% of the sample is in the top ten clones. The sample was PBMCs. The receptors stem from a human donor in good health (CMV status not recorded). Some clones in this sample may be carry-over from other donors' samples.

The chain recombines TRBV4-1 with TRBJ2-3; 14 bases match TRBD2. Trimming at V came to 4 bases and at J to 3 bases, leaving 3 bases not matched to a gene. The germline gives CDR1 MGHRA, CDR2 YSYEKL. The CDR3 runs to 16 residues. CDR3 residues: CASSPRTSGGTDTQYF. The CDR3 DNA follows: TGCGCCAGCAGCCCTCGGACTAGCGGGGGGACAGATACGCAGTATTTT.

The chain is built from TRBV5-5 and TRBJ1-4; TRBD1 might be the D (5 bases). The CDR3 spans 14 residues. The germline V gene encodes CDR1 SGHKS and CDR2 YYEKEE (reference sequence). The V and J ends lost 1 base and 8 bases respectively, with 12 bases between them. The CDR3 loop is CASSLLHTGEKLFF. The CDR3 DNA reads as TGTGCCAGCAGCTTGCTTCACACAGGAGAAAAACTGTTTTTT.

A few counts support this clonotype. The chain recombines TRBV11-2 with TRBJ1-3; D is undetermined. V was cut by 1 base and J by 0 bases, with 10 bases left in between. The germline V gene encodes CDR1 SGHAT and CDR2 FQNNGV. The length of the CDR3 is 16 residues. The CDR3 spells CASSLGRLSSGNTIYF. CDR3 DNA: TGTGCCAGCAGCTTAGGTCGCCTGAGCTCTGGAAACACCATATATTTT.

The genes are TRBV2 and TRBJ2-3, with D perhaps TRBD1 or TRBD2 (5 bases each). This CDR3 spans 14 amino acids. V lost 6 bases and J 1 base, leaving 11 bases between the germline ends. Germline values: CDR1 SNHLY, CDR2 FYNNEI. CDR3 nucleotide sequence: TGTGCCAGCAGAGAGGGGTCAGGCACAGATACGCAGTATTTT. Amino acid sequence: CASREGSGTDTQYF. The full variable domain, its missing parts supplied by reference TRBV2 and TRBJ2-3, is EPEVTQTPSHQVTQMGQEVILRCVPISNHLYFYWYRQILGQKVEFLVSFYNNEISEKSEIFDDQFSVERPDGSNFTLKIRSTKLEDSAMYFCASREGSGTDTQYFGPGTRLTVL.

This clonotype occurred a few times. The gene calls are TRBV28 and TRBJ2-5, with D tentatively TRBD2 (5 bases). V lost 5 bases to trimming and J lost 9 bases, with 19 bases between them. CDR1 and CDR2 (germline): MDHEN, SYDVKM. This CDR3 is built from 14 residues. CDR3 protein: CASSPNSGVPAQYF. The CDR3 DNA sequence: TGTGCCAGCAGTCCCAACTCCGGGGTTCCGGCCCAGTACTTC.

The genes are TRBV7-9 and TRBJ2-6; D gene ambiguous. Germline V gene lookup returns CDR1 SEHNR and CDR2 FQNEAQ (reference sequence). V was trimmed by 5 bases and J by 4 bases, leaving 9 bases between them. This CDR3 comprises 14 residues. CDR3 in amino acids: CASSPQPGANVLTF. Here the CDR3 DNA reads TGTGCCAGCAGCCCGCAGCCCGGGGCCAACGTCCTGACTTTC.

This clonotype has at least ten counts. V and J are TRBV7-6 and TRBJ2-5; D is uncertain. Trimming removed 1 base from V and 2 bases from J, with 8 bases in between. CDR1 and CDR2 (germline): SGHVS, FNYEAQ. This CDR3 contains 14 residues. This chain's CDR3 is CASSLGPEQETQYF. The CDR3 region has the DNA TGTGCCAGCAGCTTAGGACCTGAACAAGAGACCCAGTACTTC.

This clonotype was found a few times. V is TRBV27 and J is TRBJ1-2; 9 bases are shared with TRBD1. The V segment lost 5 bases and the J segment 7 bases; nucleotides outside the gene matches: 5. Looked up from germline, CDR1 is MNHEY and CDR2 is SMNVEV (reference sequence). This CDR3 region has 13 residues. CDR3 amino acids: CASSRRTGVGYTF. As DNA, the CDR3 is TGTGCCAGCAGTCGCAGGACAGGGGTTGGCTACACCTTC.

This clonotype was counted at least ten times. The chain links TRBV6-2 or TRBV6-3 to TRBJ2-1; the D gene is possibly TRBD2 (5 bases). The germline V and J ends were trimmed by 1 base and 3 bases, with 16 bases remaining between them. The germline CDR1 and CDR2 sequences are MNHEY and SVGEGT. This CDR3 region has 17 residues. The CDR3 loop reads CASSYLRAAPIYNEQFF. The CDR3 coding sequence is TGTGCCAGCAGTTACTTGAGGGCAGCCCCTATCTACAATGAGCAGTTCTTC.

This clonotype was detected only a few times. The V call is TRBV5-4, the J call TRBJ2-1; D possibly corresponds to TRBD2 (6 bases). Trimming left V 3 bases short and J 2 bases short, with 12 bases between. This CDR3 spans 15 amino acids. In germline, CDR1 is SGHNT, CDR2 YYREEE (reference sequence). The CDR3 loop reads CASSSGRGTYNEQFF. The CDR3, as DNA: TGTGCCAGCAGCTCGGGGCGGGGAACCTACAATGAGCAGTTCTTC.

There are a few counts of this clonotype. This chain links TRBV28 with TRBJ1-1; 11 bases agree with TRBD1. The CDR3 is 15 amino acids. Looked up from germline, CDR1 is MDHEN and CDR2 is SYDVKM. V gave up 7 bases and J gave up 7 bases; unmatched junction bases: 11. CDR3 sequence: CASIGGQGAQVEAFF. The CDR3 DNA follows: TGTGCCAGCATCGGAGGACAGGGGGCGCAGGTTGAAGCTTTCTTT.

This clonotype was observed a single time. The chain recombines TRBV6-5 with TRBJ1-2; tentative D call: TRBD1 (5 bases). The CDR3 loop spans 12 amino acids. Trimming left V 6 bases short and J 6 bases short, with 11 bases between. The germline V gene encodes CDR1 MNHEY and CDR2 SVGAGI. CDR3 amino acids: CASSRDGDGYTF. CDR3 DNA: TGTGCCAGCAGCAGGGACGGCGATGGCTACACCTTC.

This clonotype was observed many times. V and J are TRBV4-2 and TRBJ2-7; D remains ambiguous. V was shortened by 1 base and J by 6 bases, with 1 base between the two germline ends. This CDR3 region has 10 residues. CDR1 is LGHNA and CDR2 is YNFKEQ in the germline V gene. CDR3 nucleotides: TGTGCCAGCAGCCAAGGCGAGCAGTACTTC. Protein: CASSQGEQYF.

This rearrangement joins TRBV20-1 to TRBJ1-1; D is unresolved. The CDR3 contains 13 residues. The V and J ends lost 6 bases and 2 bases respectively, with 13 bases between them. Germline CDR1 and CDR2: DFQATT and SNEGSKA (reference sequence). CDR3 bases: TGCAGTGCCCTACAGAGCCTTAACACTGAAGCTTTCTTT. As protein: CSALQSLNTEAFF.

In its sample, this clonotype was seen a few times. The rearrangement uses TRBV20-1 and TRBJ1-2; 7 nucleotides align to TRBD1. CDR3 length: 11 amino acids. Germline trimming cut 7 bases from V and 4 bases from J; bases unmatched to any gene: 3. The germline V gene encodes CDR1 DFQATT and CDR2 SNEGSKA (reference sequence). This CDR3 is CSVDRAYGYTF. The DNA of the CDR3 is TGCAGTGTAGACAGGGCCTATGGCTACACCTTC.

CDR3: CSVGQIGNQPQHF. In nucleotides, the CDR3 is TGCAGCGTTGGACAGATCGGCAATCAGCCCCAGCATTTT. This rearrangement joins TRBV29-1 to TRBJ1-5; maybe TRBD1 (5 bases). Germline assignment: CDR1 SQVTM and CDR2 ANQGSEA. Trimming removed 4 bases at V and 2 bases at J, with 9 bases between. The CDR3 contains 13 residues.

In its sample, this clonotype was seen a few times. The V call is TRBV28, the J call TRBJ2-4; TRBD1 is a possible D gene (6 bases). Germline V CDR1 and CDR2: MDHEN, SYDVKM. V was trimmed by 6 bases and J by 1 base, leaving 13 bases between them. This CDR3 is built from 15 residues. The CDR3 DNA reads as TGTGCCAGCAGCCCCAGGGGAACGGCCAAAAACATTCAGTACTTC. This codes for CASSPRGTAKNIQYF. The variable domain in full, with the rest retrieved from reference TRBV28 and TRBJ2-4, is DVKVTQSSRYLVKRTGEKVFLECVQDMDHENMFWYRQDPGLGLRLIYFSYDVKMKEKGDIPEGYSVSREKKERFSLILESASTNQTSMYLCASSPRGTAKNIQYFGAGTRLSVL.

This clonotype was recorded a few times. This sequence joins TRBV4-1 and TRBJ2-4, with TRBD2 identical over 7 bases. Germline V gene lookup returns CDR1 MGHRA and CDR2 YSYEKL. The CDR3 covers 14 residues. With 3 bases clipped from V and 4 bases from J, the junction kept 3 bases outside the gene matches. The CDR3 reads CASSHLLAKNIQYF. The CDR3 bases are TGCGCCAGCAGCCATTTACTAGCGAAAAACATTCAGTACTTC.

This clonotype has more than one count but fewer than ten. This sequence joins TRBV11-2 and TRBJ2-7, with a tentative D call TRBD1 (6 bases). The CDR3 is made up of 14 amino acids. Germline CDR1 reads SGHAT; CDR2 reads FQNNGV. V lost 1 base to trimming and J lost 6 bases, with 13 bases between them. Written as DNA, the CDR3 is TGTGCCAGCAGCTTAGCCAAGGACAGTAGCGAGCAGTACTTC. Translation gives CASSLAKDSSEQYF. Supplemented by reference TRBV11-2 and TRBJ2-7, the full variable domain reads EAGVAQSPRYKIIEKRQSVAFWCNPISGHATLYWYQQILGQGPKLLIQFQNNGVVDDSQLPKDRFSAERLKGVDSTLKIQPAKLEDSAVYLCASSLAKDSSEQYFGPGTRLTVT.

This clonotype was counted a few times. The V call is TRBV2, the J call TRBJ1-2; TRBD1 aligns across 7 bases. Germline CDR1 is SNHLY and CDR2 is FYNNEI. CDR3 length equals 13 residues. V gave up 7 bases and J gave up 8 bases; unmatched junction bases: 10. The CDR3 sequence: CASIYQTGSGYTF. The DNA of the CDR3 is TGTGCCAGCATTTACCAGACAGGGTCCGGCTACACCTTC.

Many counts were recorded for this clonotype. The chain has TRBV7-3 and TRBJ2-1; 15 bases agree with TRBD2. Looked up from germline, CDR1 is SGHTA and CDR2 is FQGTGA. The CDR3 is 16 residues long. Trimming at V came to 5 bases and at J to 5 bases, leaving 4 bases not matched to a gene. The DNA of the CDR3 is TGTGCCAGCAGCAAGGGACTAGCGGGGGGAAACAATGAGCAGTTCTTC. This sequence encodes CASSKGLAGGNNEQFF.

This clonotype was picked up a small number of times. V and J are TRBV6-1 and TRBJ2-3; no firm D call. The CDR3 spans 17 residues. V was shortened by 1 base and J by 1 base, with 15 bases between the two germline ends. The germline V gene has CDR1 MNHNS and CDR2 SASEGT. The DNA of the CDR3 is TGTGCCAGCAGTGAAGTTCGTTGGGGTCATCGCACAGATACGCAGTATTTT. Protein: CASSEVRWGHRTDTQYF.

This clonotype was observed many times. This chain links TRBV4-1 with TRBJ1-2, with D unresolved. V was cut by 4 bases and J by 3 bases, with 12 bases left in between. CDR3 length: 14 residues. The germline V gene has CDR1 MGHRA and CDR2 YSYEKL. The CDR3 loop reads CASSPTAADYGYTF. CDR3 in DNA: TGCGCCAGCAGCCCGACCGCGGCAGACTATGGCTACACCTTC.

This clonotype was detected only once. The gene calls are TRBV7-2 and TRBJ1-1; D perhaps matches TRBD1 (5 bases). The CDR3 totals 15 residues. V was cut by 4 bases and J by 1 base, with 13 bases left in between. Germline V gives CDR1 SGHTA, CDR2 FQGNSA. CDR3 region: CASSSPGPPNTEAFF. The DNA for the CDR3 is TGTGCCAGCAGCTCACCGGGACCCCCGAACACTGAAGCTTTCTTT.

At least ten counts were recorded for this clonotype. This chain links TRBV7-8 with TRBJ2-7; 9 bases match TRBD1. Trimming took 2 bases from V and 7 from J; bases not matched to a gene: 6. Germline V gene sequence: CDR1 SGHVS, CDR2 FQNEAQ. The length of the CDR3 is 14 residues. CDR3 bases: TGTGCCAGCAGCTTAAGGGACAGGGCAGGAGAGCAGTACTTC. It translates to CASSLRDRAGEQYF.

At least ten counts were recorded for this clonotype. CDR3 nucleotides: TGTGCCAGCAGCCCAGGGGGCCAGAACACTGAAGCTTTCTTT. It encodes CASSPGGQNTEAFF. The rearrangement joins TRBV7-2 to TRBJ1-1; 8 bases are a match to TRBD1. The trim removed 5 bases at V and 1 base at J, leaving 3 bases unmatched. Germline values: CDR1 SGHTA, CDR2 FQGNSA. This CDR3 has 14 residues.

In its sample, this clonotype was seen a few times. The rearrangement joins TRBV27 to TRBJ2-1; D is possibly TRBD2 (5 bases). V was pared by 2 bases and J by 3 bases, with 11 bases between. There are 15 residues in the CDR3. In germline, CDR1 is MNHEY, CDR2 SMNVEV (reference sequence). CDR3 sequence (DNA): TGTGCCAGCAGTTTAGACCAAGGAGGCTACAATGAGCAGTTCTTC. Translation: CASSLDQGGYNEQFF.